The rows below give T cell receptor beta chains drawn from one sample of a study of OX40 agonist ivuxolimab in advanced cancers. Here immunoSEQ multiplex PCR was the method, and the copy in TCRdb shows in-frame clones only, minus some. This sample has 35,000 to 45,000 clones, with about 70% found just once. This material consisted of CD4+ or CD8+ T cells sorted from blood, taken in a trial of the OX40 agonist ivuxolimab. These receptors all come from an adult with an advanced solid tumor such as melanoma, head and neck, liver or kidney cancer. Both conserved end residues are part of each CDR3. The order of the fields is clone size, D gene, J gene, V gene, CDR3 DNA, CDR3 protein. The D gene is left open where the match is weak. The size field is filled for only some rows; it gives once, few, many or a size class.

.,.,TRBJ2-7,TRBV27,TGTGCCAGCAGTTTAGGCTTAGGGGCAAGGGAGGACGAGCAGTACTTC,CASSLGLGAREDEQYF
.,TRBD2,TRBJ2-7,TRBV19,TGTGCCAGTAGTTCCAAGATCGGGACTAGCGGGGAGGGGACCTACGAGCAGTACTTC,CASSSKIGTSGEGTYEQYF
once,TRBD1,TRBJ2-7,TRBV4-1,TGCGCCAGCACCGGGATGACAGGGCGCGAGCAGTACTTC,CASTGMTGREQYF
.,.,TRBJ1-5,TRBV4-1,TGCGCCAGCAGCCAAGTTGACCTGGGGCTCAGCAATCAGCCCCAGCATTTT,CASSQVDLGLSNQPQHF
once,.,TRBJ1-1,TRBV30,TGTGCCTGGAGTGTAGGGTCACCCCAGGAAGCTTTCTTT,CAWSVGSPQEAFF
.,.,TRBJ2-3,TRBV7-2,TGTGCCAGCAGCTGGGTCGGCCTTAGCACAGATACGCAGTATTTT,CASSWVGLSTDTQYF
.,.,TRBJ2-1,TRBV5-8,TGTGCCAGCAGCAGGCCCCCGACGAGCTCCTACAATGAGCAGTTCTTC,CASSRPPTSSYNEQFF
few,.,TRBJ1-6,TRBV30,TGTGCCTGGAGTTTGAGGGGCAATTCACCCCTCCACTTT,CAWSLRGNSPLHF
many,.,TRBJ1-3,TRBV13,TGTGCCAGCAGCTTAGGCCCCGTTGGGGCTGGAAACACCATATATTTT,CASSLGPVGAGNTIYF
once,.,TRBJ2-2,TRBV27,TGTGCCAGCATTCCATTAGGGGCCCTAAACACCGGGGAGCTGTTTTTT,CASIPLGALNTGELFF
.,TRBD1,TRBJ2-7,TRBV5-1,TGCGCCAGCATGACAGGGAATTCCAACGAGCAGTACTTC,CASMTGNSNEQYF
.,.,TRBJ2-3,TRBV15,TGTGCCACCAGCAGAGATTCGCAGCGAGATACGCAGTATTTT,CATSRDSQRDTQYF
.,.,TRBJ1-2,TRBV27,TGTGCCAGCTGCCCAGGTGTAGCTAACTATGGCTACACCTTC,CASCPGVANYGYTF
few,.,TRBJ1-2,TRBV5-6,TGTGCCAGCAGCCATACCCGAAGCGTAGGCTACACCTTC,CASSHTRSVGYTF
.,.,TRBJ1-6,TRBV6-1,TGTGCCAGCAGTGAAGCTAGTCGCTCCTATAATTCACCCCTCCACTTT,CASSEASRSYNSPLHF
.,TRBD1,TRBJ2-7,TRBV11-2,TGTGCCAGCAGCTCCTCGCGACAGGGGGCGGACGAGCAGTACTTC,CASSSSRQGADEQYF
.,TRBD1,TRBJ1-5,TRBV29-1,TGCAGCGTGGGCGGACAGGGCAATCAGCCCCAGCATTTT,CSVGGQGNQPQHF
.,.,TRBJ2-3,TRBV6-4,TGTGCCAGCAGTGACGGGGCGGGTGCTAAGTATTTT,CASSDGAGAKYF
.,TRBD1,TRBJ1-2,TRBV6-6,TGTGCCAGCAGCCTCGGGACAGGGTGGTCTGAAACCTTC,CASSLGTGWSETF
.,.,TRBJ1-2,TRBV2,TGTGCCAGCAGTGAAGTTGACAGCCGGGACTATGGCTACACCTTC,CASSEVDSRDYGYTF
.,.,TRBJ2-3,TRBV7-2,TGTGCCAGCAGCTTAGCGCTGGGGAAGACAGATACGCAGTATTTT,CASSLALGKTDTQYF
.,TRBD2,TRBJ2-5,TRBV28,TGTGCCAGCAGTTTGTCAGGCGGGGGGGACCAAGAGACCCAGTACTTC,CASSLSGGGDQETQYF
.,.,TRBJ1-1,TRBV18,TGTGCCAGCTCACCTAATATGAACACTGAAGCTTTCTTT,CASSPNMNTEAFF
.,.,TRBJ2-5,TRBV5-8,TGTGCCAGCGGTCCAAGGCTAGCCTCCCAAGAGACCCAGTACTTC,CASGPRLASQETQYF
once,.,TRBJ1-1,TRBV10-3,TGTGCCATCAGTGTCTCCAGGGTGAGGGACACTGAAGCTTTCTTT,CAISVSRVRDTEAFF
.,.,TRBJ2-5,TRBV4-1,TGCGCCAGCAGCCAAGATACGGCAGGGTGGGAGACCCAGTACTTC,CASSQDTAGWETQYF
.,.,TRBJ2-6,TRBV6-1,TGTGCCAGCAGTGGGGGAGAGTCTGGGGCCAACGTCCTGACTTTC,CASSGGESGANVLTF
medium-sized,.,TRBJ1-2,TRBV7-9,TGTGCCAGCAGCTTTTCGAGCGGGACGAACTATGGCTACACCTTC,CASSFSSGTNYGYTF
once,TRBD2,TRBJ2-1,TRBV19,TGTGCCAGTAGTGTTAGCGGGGGCCGTTACAATGAGCAGTTCTTC,CASSVSGGRYNEQFF
.,.,TRBJ2-3,TRBV7-8,TGTGCCAGCAGCTTAGAGGTTGGGCCTGGCGGTACGCAGTATTTT,CASSLEVGPGGTQYF
.,TRBD2,TRBJ2-1,TRBV7-6,TGTGCCAGCAGACCACTAGCGGGGGGGCTTGGGGAGCAGTTCTTC,CASRPLAGGLGEQFF
.,.,TRBJ2-2,TRBV7-9,TGTGCCAGTGGCAGCGCGAACACCGGGGAGCTGTTTTTT,CASGSANTGELFF
.,TRBD1,TRBJ1-2,TRBV2,TGTGCCAGCACCGTACTACAGGGGACCTATGGCTACACCTTC,CASTVLQGTYGYTF
.,.,TRBJ2-1,TRBV5-1,TGCGCCAGCAGCTTGGCGGCGTTGGACAATGAGCAGTTCTTC,CASSLAALDNEQFF
many,.,TRBJ1-4,TRBV30,TGTGCCTGGAGCGCCCGGATTAATGAAAAACTGTTTTTT,CAWSARINEKLFF
.,.,TRBJ1-6,TRBV28,TGTGCCAGCAGTTTAGGGTGGAATTCACCCCTCCACTTT,CASSLGWNSPLHF